The rows below give T cell receptor beta chains drawn from one sample of a study of shared clonotypes between healthy human individuals. The repertoire was sequenced with immunoSEQ multiplex PCR; TCRdb's copy has only in-frame clones and lacks some. The sample gives fewer than 1.8 million clones, just under 99% of which show up once; about 0.4% is in the top ten. Material: naive CD4+ T cells sorted from blood. All receptors derive from a man aged 30 to 45 in good health. The CDR3 runs from the conserved cysteine through the conserved F or W. The D gene is left open where the match is weak. Not every row has a clone size; where given, it reads once, few, many or a size class.

cdr3_nt cdr3_aa d_call cdr3_length clone_size j_call v_call
TGCGCCAGCAGCTCACTTAGCGGGAAGAGCACAGATACGCAGTATTTT CASSSLSGKSTDTQYF TRBD2 16 . TRBJ2-3 TRBV5-1
TGCAGCGTTGTCGGGGCGCCCTACAATGAGCAGTTCTTC CSVVGAPYNEQFF . 13 . TRBJ2-1 TRBV29-1
TGTGCCAGCACCGGATGGGGCCCCCACGTCGGGCCCCAGCATTTT CASTGWGPHVGPQHF . 15 . TRBJ1-5 TRBV28
TGTGCCAGCAGTGGGGAAGGATGGGGCACAGATACGCAGTATTTT CASSGEGWGTDTQYF . 15 . TRBJ2-3 TRBV2
TGTGCCAGCAGCGTAGGGGGATTGGCCGGCGGGGAGCTGTTTTTT CASSVGGLAGGELFF . 15 . TRBJ2-2 TRBV9
TGTGCCAGCAGCTTAGTGAGGGGACAGGGGGCCAATGAGCAGTTCTTC CASSLVRGQGANEQFF TRBD1 16 . TRBJ2-1 TRBV11-2
TGCGCAGCCAATCGGTATGGCTACACCTTC CAANRYGYTF . 10 . TRBJ1-2 TRBV28
TGTGCCTGCACGGGTCGGGCCAACGTCCTGACTTTC CACTGRANVLTF . 12 . TRBJ2-6 TRBV27
TGTGCCAGCAGCCTAATGGTAGCGGCCACCGGGGAGCTGTTTTTT CASSLMVAATGELFF . 15 . TRBJ2-2 TRBV7-6
TGCGCCAGCAGAGCGAACGCAGCCGCCTACGAGCAGTACTTC CASRANAAAYEQYF . 14 . TRBJ2-7 TRBV5-1
TGTGCCAGCAGTTACAGGGTGGATGGTACTGAAGCTTTCTTT CASSYRVDGTEAFF . 14 . TRBJ1-1 TRBV11-2
TGCGCCAGCATTTGTCTTTTCACAGATACGCAGTATTTT CASICLFTDTQYF . 13 . TRBJ2-3 TRBV23-1
TGTGCCAGCAGCCAGGTAGGAGTTAATGAGCAGTTCTTC CASSQVGVNEQFF . 13 . TRBJ2-1 TRBV5-4
TGTGCCAGTAGTATGGAGGGGTTGAGCAATCAGCCCCAGCATTTT CASSMEGLSNQPQHF . 15 . TRBJ1-5 TRBV19
TGTGCCATCAGTGATGATAAGCTGCTCTATGGCTACACCTTC CAISDDKLLYGYTF . 14 . TRBJ1-2 TRBV10-3
TGTGCCAGCAGCTTGGGGACTAGCGGCACAGATACGCAGTATTTT CASSLGTSGTDTQYF TRBD2 15 few TRBJ2-3 TRBV7-6
TGTGCCAGCAGTGGCCGATCCTACAATGAGCAGTTCTTC CASSGRSYNEQFF . 13 . TRBJ2-1 TRBV25-1
TGTGCCAGCAGTTTATCAGGCCCGTTGTCCTACGAGCAGTACTTC CASSLSGPLSYEQYF . 15 once TRBJ2-7 TRBV27
TGTGCCAGCAGCGTAGCAGGGTGGACCAAAAACATTCAGTACTTC CASSVAGWTKNIQYF . 15 . TRBJ2-4 TRBV9
TGTGCCAGCAGCGCCAGTGGAGGGGGCGTGGATGAGCAGTACTTC CASSASGGGVDEQYF . 15 . TRBJ2-7 TRBV9
TGTGCCAGCAGCTTAGAATACACTGAAGCTTTCTTT CASSLEYTEAFF . 12 . TRBJ1-1 TRBV7-2
TGCAGCGTTAGTCAGGCGCGATTGTACAATGAGCAGTTCTTC CSVSQARLYNEQFF . 14 . TRBJ2-1 TRBV29-1
TGCGCCAGCAGCTATCAGGGAGCAGTTGAAGCTTTCTTT CASSYQGAVEAFF . 13 . TRBJ1-1 TRBV5-1
TGCGCCAGCATGAATGGCAGGGTCGGCACCGGGGAGCTGTTTTTT CASMNGRVGTGELFF . 15 . TRBJ2-2 TRBV5-1
TGTGCCAGCAGCTTGGGGCTGGCCTACAATGAGCAGTTCTTC CASSLGLAYNEQFF . 14 . TRBJ2-1 TRBV7-6
TGTGCCAGCAGTTCTCTCGGACAGGGAGTAAATCAGCCCCAGCATTTT CASSSLGQGVNQPQHF TRBD1 16 . TRBJ1-5 TRBV28